The 26 T cell receptor beta chains below were found in one sample sequenced in a study of T cells in Graves' hyperthyroidism and ophthalmopathy. The source material, RNA transcripts, was used to amplify TCR beta CDR3 regions. The HTBI primer set was used in a first-round RT-PCR of the TCR CDR3. TCRdb reanalysed the multiplex PCR reads using MiXCR and keeps one entry per CDR3 protein. The sample holds more than 300,000 distinct CDR3 sequences, about 17% seen once. The sequencing input was blood. These receptors all stem from a woman aged 25 to 39 with Graves' hyperthyroidism that later progressed to Graves' ophthalmopathy.

This clonotype was counted at least ten times. The chain is built from TRBV11-3 and TRBJ2-1; 9 nucleotides line up with TRBD2. Germline CDR1 SGHNT, CDR2 YENEEA. V trimming: 1 base; J trimming: 4 bases; junction bases outside the gene matches: 2. This CDR3 is built from 15 residues. The CDR3 DNA reads TGTGCCAGCAGCTTAGTAGCGGGGGCTTACAATGAGCAGTTCTTC. It is translated as CASSLVAGAYNEQFF. Drawing the rest from reference TRBV11-3 and TRBJ2-1, the complete variable domain is EAGVVQSPRYKIIEKKQPVAFWCNPISGHNTLYWYLQNLGQGPELLIRYENEEAVDDSQLPKDRFSAERLKGVDSTLKIQPAELGDSAVYLCASSLVAGAYNEQFFGPGTRLTVL.

The chain links TRBV20-1 to TRBJ2-5; D uncertain. The CDR3 loop spans 15 amino acids. The V end lost 4 bases, the J end lost 0 bases, and 15 bases lay between the germline ends. Looked up from germline, CDR1 is DFQATT and CDR2 is SNEGSKA (reference sequence). The CDR3 spells CSANTANAYQETQYF. In nucleotides, the CDR3 is TGCAGTGCTAACACGGCAAACGCTTACCAAGAGACCCAGTACTTC.

Ten or more counts support this clonotype. This chain connects TRBV11-2 to TRBJ2-5; TRBD2 aligns across 13 bases. The CDR3 runs to 15 residues. The germline V gene encodes CDR1 SGHAT and CDR2 FQNNGV. With 3 bases clipped from V and 4 bases from J, the junction kept 2 bases outside the gene matches. The CDR3 region is CASSLGTSGAETQYF. CDR3 coding DNA: TGTGCCAGCAGCTTGGGGACTAGCGGGGCAGAGACCCAGTACTTC.

This clonotype has at least ten counts. The rearrangement uses TRBV27 and TRBJ1-4; 8 positions match TRBD1. There are 15 residues in the CDR3. After removal of 5 bases from V and 12 bases from J, the junction contained 14 bases not matched to a gene. The germline CDR1 and CDR2 sequences are MNHEY and SMNVEV (reference sequence). CDR3 region: CASSMTQGALSQLFF. Written as DNA, the CDR3 is TGTGCCAGCAGTATGACTCAGGGGGCGTTATCCCAACTGTTTTTT.

This clonotype was seen a handful of times. A single base separates this from a much larger clone, so it may be a read error. This likely comes from a read error, as the CDR3 has no conserved phenylalanine or tryptophan at its end. This CDR3 is CASSLSPGRADTQYL. The DNA for the CDR3 is TGTGCCAGCAGCCTTAGTCCGGGGCGCGCAGATACGCAGTATCTT. The genes are TRBV11-2 and TRBJ2-3; D possibly uses TRBD1 or TRBD2 (5 bases each). Germline assignment: CDR1 SGHAT and CDR2 FQNNGV. Trimming pared 5 bases from V and 4 bases from J, leaving 16 bases between. This CDR3 has 15 amino acids.

J is TRBJ2-3 and V is TRBV9; weak D call: TRBD1 (6 bases). Trimming took off 3 bases at V and 2 bases at J, with 19 bases between the two ends. Germline lookup yields CDR1 SGDLS and CDR2 YYNGEE. This CDR3 comprises 17 residues. The CDR3 nucleotides read TGTGCCAGCAGCGACAGGTGGGGGCCCCAGCCCACAGATACGCAGTATTTT. Encoded protein: CASSDRWGPQPTDTQYF.

This clonotype showed up many times. This chain connects TRBV27 to TRBJ2-7; TRBD2 agrees at 11 bases. The CDR3 runs to 15 residues. Germline V gene sequence: CDR1 MNHEY, CDR2 SMNVEV (reference sequence). Trimming cost V 5 bases and J 2 bases; bases outside gene matches: 5. Written as DNA, the CDR3 is TGTGCCAGCAGTCCCCAACTAGCGGGAGCCTACGAGCAGTACTTC. It codes for CASSPQLAGAYEQYF.

The gene calls are TRBV27 and TRBJ2-3; D is perhaps TRBD2 (6 bases). This CDR3 has 15 residues. Germline V CDR1 and CDR2: MNHEY, SMNVEV (reference sequence). Trimming cost V 6 bases and J 3 bases, with 16 bases left between them. This CDR3 reads CASSRDLIKTDTQYF. CDR3 sequence (DNA): TGTGCCAGCAGCAGGGACTTGATAAAAACAGATACGCAGTATTTT.

This clonotype appeared a single time. The V gene is TRBV13, the J gene TRBJ2-6, with 8 positions matching TRBD1. This CDR3 has 17 amino acids. In germline, CDR1 is PRHDT, CDR2 FYEKMQ (reference sequence). V lost 4 bases and J lost 0; bases outside the gene matches: 5. This CDR3 is CASSSGQDSSGANVLTF. The CDR3 nucleotides read TGTGCCAGCAGCTCGGGACAGGACAGCTCTGGGGCCAACGTCCTGACTTTC.

This chain uses TRBV10-3 with TRBJ1-6, with 7 bases matching TRBD1. Germline CDR1 reads ENHRY; CDR2 reads SYGVKD. After removal of 4 bases from V and 9 bases from J, the junction contained 9 bases not matched to a gene. The CDR3 loop spans 15 amino acids. Here the CDR3 reads CAISVGPRGSSPLHF. CDR3 DNA sequence: TGTGCCATCAGTGTTGGGCCCAGGGGGTCTTCACCCCTCCACTTT.

This clonotype has ten or more counts. CDR3 sequence: CASSEAQAGYEQYF. DNA of the CDR3: TGTGCCAGCAGTGAAGCACAGGCGGGCTACGAGCAGTACTTC. The rearrangement links TRBV2 to TRBJ2-7; D possibly uses TRBD1 or TRBD2 (5 bases each). The ends were cut back, 0 bases at V and 3 bases at J, with 9 bases in the middle. From germline, CDR1 is SNHLY and CDR2 FYNNEI. This CDR3 comprises 14 residues. The full variable domain, with the rest looked up from reference TRBV2 and TRBJ2-7, is EPEVTQTPSHQVTQMGQEVILRCVPISNHLYFYWYRQILGQKVEFLVSFYNNEISEKSEIFDDQFSVERPDGSNFTLKIRSTKLEDSAMYFCASSEAQAGYEQYFGPGTRLTVT.

This clonotype turned up a few times. This sequence joins TRBV29-1 and TRBJ2-1; the match to TRBD1 covers 7 bases. The junction had 13 bases not matched to a gene; V was cut back by 5 bases and J by 0 bases. The germline V gene encodes CDR1 SQVTM and CDR2 ANQGSEA. The CDR3 contains 17 residues. The CDR3 DNA sequence: TGCAGCGTTCTTGGCCAGGGGGATTTTAGCTCCTACAATGAGCAGTTCTTC. Its protein product is CSVLGQGDFSSYNEQFF.

The V and J genes are TRBV6-1 and TRBJ2-1, with D possibly matching TRBD2 (7 bases). The CDR3 loop spans 12 amino acids. Trimming cost V 6 bases and J 13 bases, with 16 bases left between them. Per the germline V gene, CDR1 is MNHNS and CDR2 is SASEGT. CDR3 loop: CASSSPGGAQFF. The CDR3 DNA follows: TGTGCCAGCAGCTCCCCGGGGGGCGCCCAGTTCTTC.

The genes are TRBV4-1 and TRBJ2-7, with 7 bases matching TRBD1. Germline-derived CDR1 and CDR2 are MGHRA and YSYEKL. This CDR3 has 17 residues. V dropped 0 bases and J dropped 9; count of bases not matched to a gene: 17. CDR3 region: CASSQELQWRQGPGQYF. The CDR3 DNA follows: TGCGCCAGCAGCCAAGAACTTCAATGGAGACAGGGCCCCGGGCAGTACTTC.

This clonotype was seen a few times. V is TRBV3-1 and J is TRBJ2-1, with D possibly called TRBD1 or TRBD2 (5 bases each). Germline CDR1 reads LGHDT; CDR2 reads YNNKEL (reference sequence). This CDR3 is built from 15 residues. The germline V and J ends were trimmed by 5 bases and 2 bases, with 13 bases remaining between them. The chain's CDR3 is CASSEGTAAYNEQFF. CDR3 DNA sequence: TGTGCCAGCAGCGAAGGGACCGCAGCCTACAATGAGCAGTTCTTC.

There are many counts of this clonotype. The chain is built from TRBV5-1 and TRBJ2-1; D is unresolved. Trimming cost V 1 base and J 0 bases, with 8 bases left between them. The CDR3 runs 15 residues. CDR1 is SGHRS and CDR2 is YFSETQ in the germline V gene. CDR3 DNA sequence: TGCGCCAGCAGCTTGAGCCTCGACTCCTACAATGAGCAGTTCTTC. Protein: CASSLSLDSYNEQFF.

This rearrangement joins TRBV11-2 to TRBJ1-1, with D maybe TRBD1 (6 bases). Per germline, CDR1 SGHAT and CDR2 FQNNGV. The CDR3 has 13 amino acids. Trimming cost V 0 bases and J 10 bases, with 12 bases left between them. CDR3 in DNA: TGTGCCAGCAGCTTAGATTTCCAGGGGAGAGCTTTCTTT. Amino acid sequence: CASSLDFQGRAFF.

This clonotype occurred many times. This chain joins TRBV7-9 and TRBJ2-1; 8 bases are shared with TRBD2. CDR1 is SEHNR, CDR2 FQNEAQ, per germline (reference sequence). This CDR3 is 15 amino acids long. Trimming took 7 bases from V and 3 from J; bases not matched to a gene: 8. The CDR3 DNA sequence: TGTGCCAGCACTGCGCCGGGGGGGATCTACAATGAGCAGTTCTTC. Translation: CASTAPGGIYNEQFF. The complete variable domain, with remaining parts taken from reference TRBV7-9 and TRBJ2-1, reads DTGVSQNPRHKITKRGQNVTFRCDPISEHNRLYWYRQTLGQGPEFLTYFQNEAQLEKSRLLSDRFSAERPKGSFSTLEIQRTEQGDSAMYLCASTAPGGIYNEQFFGPGTRLTVL.

In this sample, this clonotype turned up a few times. A much larger clone differs from this one at a single base, so this may be a read error. This sequence joins TRBV20-1 and TRBJ2-1; a weak D match, TRBD1 (6 bases). CDR3 length: 11 amino acids. Germline values: CDR1 DFQATT, CDR2 SNEGSKA (reference sequence). Trimming left V 5 bases short and J 10 bases short, with 12 bases between. The CDR3, as DNA: TGCAGTGCTTGGGACACCCCCGAGCAGTTCTTC. Translating it yields CSAWDTPEQFF.

This clonotype was observed a few times. The chain combines TRBV6-1 with TRBJ1-3, with D perhaps TRBD1 (6 bases). CDR3 size: 20 residues. The V and J ends lost 6 bases and 0 bases respectively, with 27 bases between them. Germline assignment: CDR1 MNHNS and CDR2 SASEGT. The CDR3 spells CASRPRISLLGGYSGNTIYF. The CDR3 nucleotides are TGTGCCAGCAGGCCGAGGATCTCCCTCCTGGGGGGCTACTCTGGAAACACCATATATTTT.

The sample holds many counts of this clonotype. V gene TRBV20-1 combines with J gene TRBJ2-3; 8 bases are a match to TRBD1. Germline V gene sequence: CDR1 DFQATT, CDR2 SNEGSKA (reference sequence). Trimming took 5 bases from V and 0 from J; bases not matched to a gene: 7. This CDR3 has 15 residues. The CDR3 DNA reads TGCAGTGCTCGAAAGACAGGGGAGAGCACAGATACGCAGTATTTT. Its translation is CSARKTGESTDTQYF.

The rearrangement uses TRBV24-1 and TRBJ2-1; unclear D gene. The CDR3 covers 13 residues. Germline CDR1 KGHDR, CDR2 SFDVKD. V was clipped by 10 bases and J by 0 bases, with 9 bases between them. The CDR3 sequence is CATASPSYNEQFF. The CDR3 DNA reads as TGTGCCACAGCTAGTCCCTCCTACAATGAGCAGTTCTTC.

V usage is TRBV7-9 and J usage is TRBJ2-1; no clear D gene. Germline-derived CDR1 and CDR2 are SEHNR and FQNEAQ (reference sequence). The CDR3 length is 16 residues. With 0 bases removed from V and 5 bases from J, the gap between germline ends came to 14 bases. The CDR3 reads CASSLAARPLDNEQFF. The CDR3 DNA reads TGTGCCAGCAGCTTAGCGGCCAGACCCCTAGACAATGAGCAGTTCTTC.

The chain links TRBV19 to TRBJ1-4, with unresolved D. The CDR3 loop spans 13 amino acids. Trimming cost V 1 base and J 5 bases, with 5 bases left between them. Germline-derived CDR1 and CDR2 are LNHDA and SQIVND (reference sequence). CDR3 nucleotide sequence: TGTGCCAGTAGTATAGTCGAGAATGAAAAACTGTTTTTT. Translated: CASSIVENEKLFF.

This clonotype was counted many times. The chain is built from TRBV5-1 and TRBJ1-3, with a possible D match to TRBD1 (6 bases). Germline loops: CDR1 SGHRS, CDR2 YFSETQ. There are 16 residues in the CDR3. V gave up 5 bases and J gave up 1 base, with 16 bases separating them. CDR3 bases: TGCGCCAGCAGGACAGGCCCTTCGAGTTCTGGAAACACCATATATTTT. Translation gives CASRTGPSSSGNTIYF.

About this clonotype: This sequence may be a read error, since a much larger clone differs from it by one base. The V call is TRBV6-2 or TRBV6-3, the J call TRBJ2-2; D is possibly TRBD1 (5 bases). Germline lookup yields CDR1 MNHEY and CDR2 SVGEGT. This CDR3 region has 17 residues. The DNA of the CDR3 is TGTGCCTGCAGTTACTCTCATGACAGAGCGAACACCGGGGAGCTGTTTTTT. Translated, it gives CACSYSHDRANTGELFF.